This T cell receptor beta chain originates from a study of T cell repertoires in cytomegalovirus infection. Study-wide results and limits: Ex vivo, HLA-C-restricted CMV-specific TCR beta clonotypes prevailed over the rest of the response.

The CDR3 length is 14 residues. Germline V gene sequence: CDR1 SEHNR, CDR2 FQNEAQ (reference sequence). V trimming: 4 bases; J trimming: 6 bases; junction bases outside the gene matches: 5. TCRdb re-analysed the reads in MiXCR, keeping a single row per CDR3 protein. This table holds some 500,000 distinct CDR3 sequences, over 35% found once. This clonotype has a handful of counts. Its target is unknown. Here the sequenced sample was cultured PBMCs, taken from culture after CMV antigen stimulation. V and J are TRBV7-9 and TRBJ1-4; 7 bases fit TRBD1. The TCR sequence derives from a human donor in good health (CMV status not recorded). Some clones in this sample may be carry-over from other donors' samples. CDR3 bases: TGTGCCAGCAGCTCAGGGGGTAGTCATGAAAAACTGTTTTTT. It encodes CASSSGGSHEKLFF.